This record looks at one T cell receptor beta chain sequence and its context. This clone was seen a few times. No antigen is known for it. Per-base quality was not reported, and no clone a single base away is much larger than it. The entire isolated RNA was reverse transcribed using the High Capacity cDNA Reverse Transcription Kit, and thus expressed TCRB transcripts were sequenced. Deep immunoSEQ sequencing was performed on naive, central memory and regulatory T cell samples, with an average of roughly 3.3 million total reads per sample. After sorted cells were lysed in RLT buffer, RNA was extracted with DNase-treated RNeasy Micro or Mini kits, with the choice depending on cell number. To prevent cross-contamination, every cell subset was processed on its own, while patient and healthy donor samples were processed together. Using the immunoSEQ multiplex PCR, TCRB sequences were amplified from cDNA into 87-bp fragments spanning the CDR3 region. Sequencing of the amplicons was performed on the Illumina HiSeq platform. The authors' analysis ran thus. PCR bias was computationally corrected using synthetic template baselines, reads within Hamming distance 2 were collapsed, and singletons that could not be merged were discarded. Reads were aligned against IMGT to assign V, D and J genes, CDR3 length and insertions or deletions at six rearrangement sites. Within each subset, clonotype counts were normalized to sorted cell number, after which true diversity and Gini coefficients were computed with the tcR R package. The overlap coefficient, calculated on TCRB nucleotide sequences, was used to quantify repertoire sharing. As a proxy for the pre-selection repertoire, out-of-frame TCRB sequences from naive cells were analyzed. TCRdb took this table from immuneACCESS and kept in-frame rearrangements with V and J called. Such tables lack part of the clones; where checked against another copy, unresolved V genes explain under half of the gap, and the rest is unexplained. Clonal size and the V and J genes are those of that table, whereas D and trimming came from the DNA. The sample table contains about 410,000 clones; only one count was recorded for roughly 14% of them. Around 0.035% of the sample is held by the ten biggest clonotypes.

For this chain, trimming is 5 bases at the V end and 5 bases at the J end, and the number of junction bases without a gene match is 7. In the germline V gene (reference sequence), CDR1 corresponds to SGHNT and CDR2 to YYREEE. Inclusive of the bounding cysteine and phenylalanine, the CDR3 is 14 residues long. The sequence is cut down to CDR3 DNA, 42 bases in frame from base 1. Each donor gave one peripheral blood draw, averaging approximately 0.12 L, which was collected into heparinised tubes. A BD FACSAria II and a panel including CD45RO, CCR7, CD25, CD127, CD95 and CD27 were used to sort naive, central memory, regulatory and stem cell-like memory CD4+ T cells. Every sorted population had a purity above 95%. PBMCs were isolated immediately by Lymphoprep density gradient centrifugation and stained directly without culture. Samples were stained and sorted in pairs, with one healthy donor and one patient per experiment, so that batch effects were minimized.

This record belongs to a study of beta chain features in type 1 diabetes (dated by TCRdb to 2016 to 2018). As for the study more broadly: No differences in mean age, gender distribution, total cell number or subset yield were found between patients and healthy donors. In the study, TCRB repertoires of sorted circulating CD4+ T cell subsets from recently diagnosed type 1 diabetes patients were compared with those of matched healthy donors. A total of about 110,000,000 sorted cells were examined across all samples, and a strong correlation was observed between cell number per subset and RNA yield. Whereas all 30 or so donors provided naive and central memory subsets, regulatory and stem cell-like memory subsets were isolated from just 8 patients and roughly 8 healthy donors.

Findings and caveats that apply to the study as a whole: Patients with type 1 diabetes made fewer insertions and deleted more nucleotides at VDJ recombination sites, implying thymic rearrangement abnormalities. In all four CD4+ subsets, TCRB CDR3 length was moderately but significantly shorter in type 1 diabetes patients. Sequencing cDNA rather than genomic DNA could over-represent highly expressing activated cells, although activation and CD3 levels did not differ between groups. PCR may preferentially amplify shorter templates, but because patient and control samples were amplified and corrected together, any resulting skew would affect both groups equally. Naive, central memory and regulatory TCRB repertoires appeared to be more alike among patients than among healthy donors. HLA sub-analyses involved small numbers of individuals, so any influence of HLA type on TCRB rearrangement remained unresolved.

The chain is made from TRBV5-4 and TRBJ2-1, and TRBD1 matches 7 of the central bases. This receptor was identified in a man aged 25-45 years in good health. Sequenced: naive CD4+ T cells from blood. The cell subset or site label on this specimen signifies: true naive CD4+ T cells. The sequenced DNA: TGTGCCAGCAGAACCGGGACAGAGAACAATGAGCAGTTCTTC. Protein translation: CASRTGTENNEQFF.